Shown below are 17 T cell receptor beta chains from a single sample sequenced in a study of cytomegalovirus exposure and HLA in healthy donors. The data were produced by immunoSEQ multiplex PCR, yet TCRdb's version contains in-frame clones alone and is incomplete. The sample carries 110,000 or so clones, 80% to 90% recorded once. Specimen: PBMCs. These receptors were obtained from a man between 18 and 35 years old in good health and CMV-seropositive.

This chain joins TRBV11-2 and TRBJ1-1, with 7 bases that match TRBD1. The V gene's germline CDR1 is SGHAT and CDR2 FQNNGV. Unmatched junction bases numbered 4, after V lost 2 bases and J lost 1 base. The CDR3 extends over 15 amino acids. The CDR3 region is CASSLYRTGNTEAFF. In nucleotides, the CDR3 is TGTGCCAGCAGCTTATACCGGACAGGGAACACTGAAGCTTTCTTT. Variable domain in full (rest from reference TRBV11-2 and TRBJ1-1): EAGVAQSPRYKIIEKRQSVAFWCNPISGHATLYWYQQILGQGPKLLIQFQNNGVVDDSQLPKDRFSAERLKGVDSTLKIQPAKLEDSAVYLCASSLYRTGNTEAFFGQGTRLTVV.

The J gene is TRBJ2-1, the V gene TRBV5-1; TRBD2 is a possible D gene (7 bases). This CDR3 region has 15 residues. Germline V lookup: CDR1 SGHRS, CDR2 YFSETQ. Deletions cut 3 bases from V and 4 bases from J, with 14 bases between. Written as DNA, the CDR3 is TGCGCCAGCAGCTCAGGCGGGGGCAATTACAATGAGCAGTTCTTC. Its protein is CASSSGGGNYNEQFF.

The chain couples TRBV15 to TRBJ1-6; 8 nucleotides align to TRBD1. Trimming at V came to 8 bases and at J to 5 bases, leaving 8 bases not matched to a gene. The CDR3 contains 15 residues. The germline gives CDR1 LNHNV, CDR2 YYDKDF (reference sequence). The CDR3 coding sequence is TGTGCCACCGGAGCAGGGGGCGACCATAATTCACCCCTCCACTTT. It is translated as CATGAGGDHNSPLHF.

This clone was seen a handful of times. The V and J genes are TRBV7-2 and TRBJ2-5; D is perhaps TRBD2 (5 bases). Germline-derived CDR1 and CDR2 are SGHTA and FQGNSA. Between the trimmed V and J ends, which lost 6 bases and 2 bases, there was a span of 13 bases. The length of the CDR3 is 14 residues. In DNA form, the CDR3 reads TGTGCCAGCAGTTTTGACGGGATTCAAGAGACCCAGTACTTC. It is translated as CASSFDGIQETQYF.

The chain recombines TRBV10-3 with TRBJ1-2, with TRBD1 identical over 7 bases. The CDR3 runs to 22 residues. V dropped 2 bases and J dropped 2; count of bases not matched to a gene: 26. Germline V CDR1 and CDR2: ENHRY, SYGVKD. The DNA for the CDR3 is TGTGCCATCAGTGAGCCGGACAGGAATATTCCGCGCCCCATTTCGGAGAACTATGGCTACACCTTC. It is translated as CAISEPDRNIPRPISENYGYTF.

The V and J genes are TRBV19 and TRBJ1-5; 7 bases agree with TRBD1. The CDR3 covers 15 residues. V shed 3 bases, J shed 9 bases, and the junction held 11 bases outside the gene matches. The germline gives CDR1 LNHDA, CDR2 SQIVND (reference sequence). The CDR3 loop is CASSMTDRASRPQHF. The CDR3 DNA reads as TGTGCCAGTAGTATGACCGACAGGGCTTCGCGGCCCCAGCATTTT.

The chain is built from TRBV21-1 and TRBJ1-5; the table's TRBD1 call for D was not verified on the DNA. TRBV21-1 represents a pseudogene. This CDR3 has 17 amino acids. The CDR3 DNA follows: TGTGCCAGCAGCAAAGGTGGCAGAACAAAGAGCAATCAGCCCCAGCATTTT. Translated, it gives CASSKGGRTKSNQPQHF.

The J gene is TRBJ1-4, the V gene TRBV6-5, with TRBD1 matching 8 bases. With V trimmed by 4 bases and J by 11 bases, 6 bases remained unmatched. CDR3 length equals 13 residues. Germline lookup yields CDR1 MNHEY and CDR2 SVGAGI. CDR3 DNA sequence: TGTGCCAGCAGTTTAGGACAGGGCGGGAAACTGTTTTTT. Translated: CASSLGQGGKLFF.

In this sample, this clone turned up a few times. This sequence joins TRBV25-1 and TRBJ1-6, with a tentative D call TRBD1 (6 bases). This CDR3 has 15 amino acids. Germline values: CDR1 MGHDK, CDR2 SYGVNS. The V end lost 4 bases, the J end lost 8 bases, and 15 bases lay between the germline ends. The CDR3 spells CASSATGFGHSPLHF. CDR3 DNA: TGTGCCAGCAGTGCCACAGGGTTTGGCCATTCACCCCTCCACTTT.

V and J are TRBV2 and TRBJ2-7; D possibly corresponds to TRBD2 (6 bases). Germline CDR1 reads SNHLY; CDR2 reads FYNNEI. There are 14 residues in the CDR3. The V and J ends lost 11 bases and 3 bases respectively, with 20 bases between them. CDR3 protein: CAGARRDLNYEQYF. The CDR3 region has the DNA TGTGCCGGCGCCCGGAGGGACTTGAACTACGAGCAGTACTTC.

This clone was detected a few times. The chain couples TRBV25-1 to TRBJ1-2; 8 bases are a match to TRBD1. Germline V CDR1 and CDR2: MGHDK, SYGVNS. The CDR3 spans 12 residues. Losses at the gene ends were 4 bases for V and 8 bases for J; bases not matched to a gene: 3. The CDR3 nucleotides read TGTGCCAGCAGTGTGGACAGGGCGGGCTACACCTTC. This translates into CASSVDRAGYTF.

This clone was detected ten times or more. J is TRBJ1-1 and V is TRBV7-9; D is unresolved. With 5 bases removed from V and 4 bases from J, the gap between germline ends came to 14 bases. This CDR3 spans 14 amino acids. Germline CDR1 SEHNR, CDR2 FQNEAQ (reference sequence). CDR3 sequence reads: CASSRPHEGTEAFF. CDR3 bases: TGTGCCAGCAGCCGGCCCCATGAGGGCACTGAAGCTTTCTTT.

The rearrangement uses TRBV11-3 and TRBJ1-3; D gene ambiguous. CDR1 is SGHNT, CDR2 YENEEA, per germline. Trimming cost V 0 bases and J 0 bases, with 6 bases left between them. The CDR3 loop spans 15 amino acids. CDR3 bases: TGTGCCAGCAGCTTAGATGGAGACTCTGGAAACACCATATATTTT. Encoded protein: CASSLDGDSGNTIYF.

The V and J genes are TRBV2 and TRBJ2-3; the match to TRBD2 covers 9 bases. Germline V gene sequence: CDR1 SNHLY, CDR2 FYNNEI. The trim removed 6 bases at V and 0 bases at J, leaving 4 bases unmatched. CDR3 length: 15 residues. Written as DNA, the CDR3 is TGTGCCAGCAGCCAGACTAGCGGTAGCACAGATACGCAGTATTTT. This sequence encodes CASSQTSGSTDTQYF.

This clone was detected ten times or more. The chain employs TRBV5-5 and TRBJ2-2; 7 bases are shared with TRBD1. Germline-derived CDR1 and CDR2 are SGHKS and YYEKEE (reference sequence). The CDR3 sequence is 14 residues long. V lost 4 bases, J lost 5 bases, and 5 bases stayed unmatched. CDR3: CASSQDRPTGELFF. CDR3 DNA sequence: TGTGCCAGCAGCCAGGACAGGCCTACCGGGGAGCTGTTTTTT. Together with reference TRBV5-5 and TRBJ2-2, the CDR3 gives the full variable domain: DAGVTQSPTHLIKTRGQQVTLRCSPISGHKSVSWYQQVLGQGPQFIFQYYEKEERGRGNFPDRFSARQFPNYSSELNVNALLLGDSALYLCASSQDRPTGELFFGEGSRLTVL.

CDR3 residues: CASSYEGVVVETQYF. The CDR3 region has the DNA TGTGCCAGCAGTTACGAGGGGGTTGTCGTAGAGACCCAGTACTTC. The chain couples TRBV6-6 to TRBJ2-5; D possibly corresponds to TRBD1 (6 bases). V lost 2 bases to trimming and J lost 4 bases, with 14 bases between them. CDR1 is MNHNY and CDR2 is SVGAGI in the germline V gene (reference sequence). CDR3 length equals 15 residues.

In DNA form, the CDR3 reads TGTGCCAGCAGCTTGGGCCTAGACGGAAGAGATACGCAGTATTTT. Its translation is CASSLGLDGRDTQYF. The chain links TRBV5-4 to TRBJ2-3; no definite D call. The germline gives CDR1 SGHNT, CDR2 YYREEE (reference sequence). This CDR3 region has 15 residues. The V gene lost 0 bases and the J gene lost 5 bases, with 13 bases spanning the gap.